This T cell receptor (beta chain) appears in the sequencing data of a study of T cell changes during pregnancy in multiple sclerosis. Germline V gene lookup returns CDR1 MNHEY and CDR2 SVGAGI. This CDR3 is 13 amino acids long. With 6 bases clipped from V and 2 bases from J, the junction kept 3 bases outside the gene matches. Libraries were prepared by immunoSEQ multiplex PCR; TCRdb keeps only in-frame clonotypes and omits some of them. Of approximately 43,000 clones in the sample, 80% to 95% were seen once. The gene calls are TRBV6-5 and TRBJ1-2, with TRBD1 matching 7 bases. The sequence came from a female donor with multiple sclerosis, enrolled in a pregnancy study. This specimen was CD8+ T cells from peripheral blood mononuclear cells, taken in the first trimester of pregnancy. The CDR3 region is CASSPTGNYGYTF. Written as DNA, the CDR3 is TGTGCCAGCAGCCCGACAGGGAACTATGGCTACACCTTC.